This TCR beta chain was documented in a study of shared clonotypes between healthy human individuals. Study information: Per-donor plates numbered three CD4 naive, three CD4 memory, two CD8 naive and one CD8 memory.

Study-level results: Naive subsets generally exceeded memory subsets in estimated richness.

Replicate sorted-subset PCRs were loaded with around 200 ng DNA, approximately 31,000 T cell genomes. TCRdb's table, derived via immunoSEQ multiplex PCR, lists solely in-frame clones and lacks some. This table has about 2 million clones, approximately 94% appearing once. Positive CCR7 selection of CD45RO-negative cells yielded the naive CD8 cells, and terminally differentiated effector memory CD45RA+ cells were excluded. Donors comprised healthy HIV-negative adults lacking recent acute infections or vaccinations. V lost 4 bases, J lost 9 bases, and 10 bases stayed unmatched. The CDR3 contains 16 residues. Germline V CDR1 and CDR2: MNHEY, SMNVEV (reference sequence). In the case of this clone: Antigen: not known.

The receptor comes from a man aged 18 to 35 in good health. This sequence joins TRBV27 and TRBJ2-4; 12 nucleotides align to TRBD2. What was sequenced was naive CD8+ T cells sorted from blood. CDR3 bases: TGTGCCAGCAGTTCCCTGACTAGCGGGAGCCCAGCCATTCAGTACTTC. Translating gives CASSSLTSGSPAIQYF.